This passage covers 11 T cell receptor beta chains from one sample sequenced in a study of cytomegalovirus exposure and HLA in healthy donors. In the PCR, 60 Vbeta and 13 Jbeta primers were used. TCRdb's table, derived via immunoSEQ multiplex PCR, lists solely in-frame clones and lacks some. The sample includes some 150,000 clones, roughly 80% seen only once; the top ten take 0.77%. Sequencing was done on a sample of PBMCs. The receptors come from a woman younger than 30 in good health and CMV-seronegative.

The chain employs TRBV7-2 and TRBJ2-7; 8 bases match TRBD1. The CDR3 extends over 14 amino acids. Trimming removed 5 bases from V and 6 bases from J; junction bases left unmatched: 9. Germline V CDR1 and CDR2: SGHTA, FQGNSA. The CDR3 loop reads CASSTDRVLGEQYF. The CDR3 coding sequence is TGTGCCAGCAGCACGGACAGGGTTTTGGGCGAGCAGTACTTC.

As for this clone: The same CDR3 also results from other DNA sequences found in this sample. The chain is built from TRBV18 and TRBJ2-1; D is unresolved. Trimming took off 4 bases at V and 5 bases at J, with 3 bases between the two ends. CDR1 and CDR2 (germline): KGHSH, LQKENI. The CDR3 has 11 amino acids. The CDR3 spells CASSRDNEQFF. For the CDR3, the DNA is TGTGCCAGCTCACGAGACAATGAGCAGTTCTTC.

The rearrangement joins TRBV5-4 to TRBJ2-1, with TRBD2 identical over 10 bases. V gave up 1 base and J gave up 10 bases; unmatched junction bases: 8. CDR3 length: 15 amino acids. Per germline, CDR1 SGHNT and CDR2 YYREEE (reference sequence). The CDR3 DNA reads as TGTGCCAGCAGCTTGCCTCTAGCGGGAGCTCCAGAGCAGTTCTTC. This translates into CASSLPLAGAPEQFF.

The chain uses TRBV19 and TRBJ2-7, with D perhaps matching TRBD1 (6 bases). V was clipped by 1 base and J by 6 bases, with 10 bases between them. Germline CDR1 reads LNHDA; CDR2 reads SQIVND (reference sequence). This CDR3 is built from 13 residues. This CDR3 reads CASSIASRGEQYF. CDR3 bases: TGTGCCAGTAGTATAGCATCCAGGGGCGAGCAGTACTTC. Variable domain in full (rest from reference TRBV19 and TRBJ2-7): DGGITQSPKYLFRKEGQNVTLSCEQNLNHDAMYWYRQDPGQGLRLIYYSQIVNDFQKGDIAEGYSVSREKKESFPLTVTSAQKNPTAFYLCASSIASRGEQYFGPGTRLTVT.

The chain uses TRBV28 and TRBJ2-7; no clear D gene. The length of the CDR3 is 16 residues. V lost 1 base, J lost 0 bases, and 13 bases lay in between. The germline V gene encodes CDR1 MDHEN and CDR2 SYDVKM. The CDR3 bases are TGTGCCAGCAGTTTATCCCCCAGGTCGTTCTCCTACGAGCAGTACTTC. Encoded protein: CASSLSPRSFSYEQYF.

V is TRBV2 and J is TRBJ1-5, with 7 bases identical to TRBD1. CDR1 is SNHLY and CDR2 is FYNNEI in the germline V gene. The CDR3 length is 14 residues. The trim removed 7 bases at V and 5 bases at J, leaving 8 bases unmatched. DNA of the CDR3: TGTGCCAGCAATTCCAGGGGGTTTTATCAGCCCCAGCATTTT. This sequence encodes CASNSRGFYQPQHF.

This chain links TRBV19 with TRBJ2-1, with TRBD2 matching over 15 bases. V dropped 6 bases and J dropped 7; count of bases not matched to a gene: 13. From germline, CDR1 is LNHDA and CDR2 SQIVND (reference sequence). This CDR3 is 18 amino acids long. CDR3 bases: TGTGCCAGTAGGAGTATCACCGGACTAGCGGGAGGGGAAAATGAGCAGTTCTTC. Translated: CASRSITGLAGGENEQFF. The full variable domain, with the rest looked up from reference TRBV19 and TRBJ2-1, is DGGITQSPKYLFRKEGQNVTLSCEQNLNHDAMYWYRQDPGQGLRLIYYSQIVNDFQKGDIAEGYSVSREKKESFPLTVTSAQKNPTAFYLCASRSITGLAGGENEQFFGPGTRLTVL.

The chain employs TRBV6-4 and TRBJ1-1; 7 bases line up with TRBD1. This CDR3 is 14 amino acids long. V gave up 3 bases and J gave up 1 base; unmatched junction bases: 2. CDR1 and CDR2 (germline): MRHNA, SNTAGT. This CDR3 is CASSEGQSNTEAFF. In DNA form, the CDR3 reads TGTGCCAGCAGTGAGGGACAGTCGAACACTGAAGCTTTCTTT.

The chain is built from TRBV9 and TRBJ2-1; D gene uncertain. This CDR3 is 15 amino acids long. V was trimmed by 0 bases and J by 0 bases, leaving 7 bases between them. Germline CDR1 is SGDLS and CDR2 is YYNGEE. The CDR3 DNA sequence: TGTGCCAGCAGCGTAGATCCGAGCTCCTACAATGAGCAGTTCTTC. Residues: CASSVDPSSYNEQFF.

The J gene is TRBJ1-2, the V gene TRBV27, with unresolved D. V lost 3 bases, J lost 4 bases, and 9 bases lay in between. Looked up from germline, CDR1 is MNHEY and CDR2 is SMNVEV (reference sequence). The CDR3 covers 13 residues. In nucleotides, the CDR3 is TGTGCCAGCAGTTTCCGCGGGCTCTATGGCTACACCTTC. Protein sequence: CASSFRGLYGYTF.

CDR3 sequence: CATSRGPTGTSSTDTQYF. The CDR3 coding sequence is TGTGCCACCAGCAGAGGTCCTACCGGGACTAGCAGCACAGATACGCAGTATTTT. V is TRBV15 and J is TRBJ2-3; 9 nucleotides match TRBD2. Trimming took 1 base from V and 0 from J; bases not matched to a gene: 8. The CDR3 extends over 18 amino acids. CDR1 and CDR2 from the germline V gene are LNHNV and YYDKDF (reference sequence).